One and the same sample provided the 25 T cell receptor beta chains below, sequenced in a study of shared clonotypes between healthy human individuals. Here immunoSEQ multiplex PCR was the method, and the copy in TCRdb shows in-frame clones only, minus some. This table holds some 700,000 clones, 90% found once. Sequencing input: memory CD8+ T cells from PBMCs. Specified subset: CD45RO+ cells pooled with CCR7-negative TemRA cells. The receptors here all came from a man between 18 and 35 years old in good health. Some clones in this sample may be carry-over from other donors' samples.

This clone was observed at least ten times. The sample holds other DNA sequences that translate to the same CDR3. The CDR3 DNA sequence: TGTGCCTGGAGTGTCTCGCTGAGTGGCGGACGCACAGATACGCAGTATTTT. Amino acid sequence: CAWSVSLSGGRTDTQYF. This chain uses TRBV30 with TRBJ2-3; D is ambiguous. The CDR3 has 17 amino acids. The V and J ends lost 0 bases and 1 base respectively, with 17 bases between them. CDR1 GTSNPN and CDR2 SVGIG come from the germline V gene (reference sequence). Together with reference TRBV30 and TRBJ2-3, the CDR3 gives the full variable domain: SQTIHQWPATLVQPVGSPLSLECTVEGTSNPNLYWYRQAAGRGLQLLFYSVGIGQISSEVPQNLSASRPQDRQFILSSKKLLLSDSGFYLCAWSVSLSGGRTDTQYFGPGTRLTVL.

The chain joins TRBV6-1 to TRBJ2-1; a possible D gene is TRBD2 (6 bases). The CDR3 contains 13 residues. Germline CDR1 is MNHNS and CDR2 is SASEGT. V was trimmed by 1 base and J by 7 bases, leaving 8 bases between them. CDR3 residues: CASSEVRGNEQFF. For the CDR3, the DNA is TGTGCCAGCAGTGAAGTACGGGGGAATGAGCAGTTCTTC.

This clone came up once. The chain joins TRBV28 to TRBJ2-5; TRBD2 might be the D (5 bases). The J call may be mistaken, given a closer DNA end match to TRBJ2-7. The CDR3 consists of 16 residues. Germline V gene sequence: CDR1 MDHEN, CDR2 SYDVKM. The CDR3 bases are TGTGCCAGCAGTTCCTCCAGAGGGAAGAGCTCCTACGAGCAGTACTTC. Translated, it gives CASSSSRGKSSYEQYF.

The CDR3 is CASSFSTSAYEQYF. CDR3 bases: TGTGCCAGCAGCTTTAGCACTTCCGCCTACGAGCAGTACTTC. The chain joins TRBV7-8 to TRBJ2-7; the D is unclear. The CDR3 consists of 14 residues. Germline CDR1 is SGHVS and CDR2 is FQNEAQ. V shed 3 bases and J shed 2 bases, with 11 bases lying between them.

On this clone: A clone one base away is much larger, so this may be a read error. The rearrangement uses TRBV11-2 and TRBJ2-2; D is unresolved. Germline V gene data show CDR1 as SGHAT and CDR2 as FQNNGV. V lost 1 base to trimming and J lost 4 bases, with 4 bases between them. There are 13 residues in the CDR3. For the CDR3, the DNA is TGTGCCAGCAGCTTAGGGGTCACCGGGGAGCTGTTTTTT. Its protein is CASSLGVTGELFF.

This chain joins TRBV27 and TRBJ2-2; tentative D call: TRBD2 (5 bases). Germline CDR1 reads MNHEY; CDR2 reads SMNVEV (reference sequence). The CDR3 sequence is 12 residues long. V lost 2 bases, J lost 7 bases, and 5 bases lay in between. CDR3 loop: CASSLGGGELFF. DNA for the CDR3: TGTGCCAGCAGTTTAGGAGGCGGGGAGCTGTTTTTT.

The chain's CDR3 is CAISDWDRNTDTQYF. The CDR3 DNA reads as TGTGCCATCAGTGATTGGGACAGAAACACAGATACGCAGTATTTT. This chain links TRBV10-3 with TRBJ2-3, with 7 bases matching TRBD1. The V gene's germline CDR1 is ENHRY and CDR2 SYGVKD. The V and J ends lost 3 bases and 2 bases, in that order; junction bases with no gene match: 5. This CDR3 is built from 15 residues.

CDR3 DNA sequence: TGTGCCAGCAGCTTGGCCTGGGCTACCAACAATGAGCAGTTCTTC. This codes for CASSLAWATNNEQFF. V and J are TRBV5-4 and TRBJ2-1; D call uncertain. With 0 bases removed from V and 5 bases from J, the gap between germline ends came to 12 bases. CDR3 size: 15 residues. Germline V gives CDR1 SGHNT, CDR2 YYREEE (reference sequence).

The gene calls are TRBV4-1 and TRBJ2-5; D uncertain. There are 15 residues in the CDR3. CDR1 is MGHRA, CDR2 YSYEKL, per germline. The V gene lost 0 bases and the J gene lost 5 bases, with 13 bases spanning the gap. CDR3 region: CASSQEDLSRETQYF. DNA of the CDR3: TGCGCCAGCAGCCAAGAAGATCTCTCGCGGGAGACCCAGTACTTC.

V usage is TRBV7-3 and J usage is TRBJ1-1; D not certain. Trimming pared 2 bases from V and 1 base from J, leaving 5 bases between. CDR3 length: 13 residues. Looked up from germline, CDR1 is SGHTA and CDR2 is FQGTGA. The chain's CDR3 is CASSLEPNTEAFF. CDR3 DNA: TGTGCCAGCAGCTTAGAACCGAACACTGAAGCTTTCTTT.

The rearrangement joins TRBV19 to TRBJ2-1; D ambiguous. The CDR3 runs 17 residues. Trimming stripped 4 bases from V and 8 bases from J, with 24 bases between. The germline V gene encodes CDR1 LNHDA and CDR2 SQIVND (reference sequence). CDR3 sequence (DNA): TGTGCCAGTAGTAGGATCCTAGGCCCCTACAACATCGATGAGCAGTTCTTC. Protein sequence: CASSRILGPYNIDEQFF.

This chain uses TRBV9 with TRBJ2-1; D tentatively reads TRBD1 or TRBD2 (6 bases each). Between the trimmed V and J ends, which lost 2 bases and 8 bases, there was a span of 17 bases. Looked up from germline, CDR1 is SGDLS and CDR2 is YYNGEE. The CDR3 runs 15 residues. The CDR3 DNA follows: TGTGCCAGCAGCGTCGGGACTCTACCAGGGGATGAGCAGTTCTTC. This sequence encodes CASSVGTLPGDEQFF.

V usage is TRBV4-3 and J usage is TRBJ2-1; the match to TRBD2 covers 11 bases. This CDR3 contains 15 residues. Germline V gene data show CDR1 as LGHNA and CDR2 as YSLEER. V was clipped by 1 base and J by 7 bases; unmatched bases: 3. CDR3 protein: CASSQGLAGKNEQFF. CDR3 nucleotide sequence: TGCGCCAGCAGCCAAGGACTAGCGGGGAAAAATGAGCAGTTCTTC.

The chain uses TRBV6-1 and TRBJ2-7; weak D call: TRBD1 (5 bases). Germline-derived CDR1 and CDR2 are MNHNS and SASEGT. The V gene lost 5 bases and the J gene lost 4 bases, with 12 bases spanning the gap. The CDR3 runs 13 residues. CDR3 residues: CASSKMTEYEQYF. CDR3 bases: TGTGCCAGCAGTAAAATGACAGAATACGAGCAGTACTTC.

This clone is a singleton in its sample. This chain links TRBV12-5 with TRBJ2-1, with D uncertain. Germline V CDR1 and CDR2: LGHNT, FRNRAP. There are 14 residues in the CDR3. The ends were cut back, 1 base at V and 0 bases at J, with 4 bases in the middle. In DNA form, the CDR3 reads TGTGCTAGTGGTTTGGGGAGCTCCTACAATGAGCAGTTCTTC. Its translation is CASGLGSSYNEQFF.

The chain couples TRBV5-8 to TRBJ2-4; TRBD1 matches at 7 bases. After removal of 3 bases from V and 2 bases from J, the junction contained 5 bases not matched to a gene. Germline V gene lookup returns CDR1 SGHTS and CDR2 YDEGEE. CDR3 length equals 15 residues. The CDR3 DNA reads as TGTGCCAGCAGCTCCACAGGGGAAACCAAAAACATTCAGTACTTC. Protein product: CASSSTGETKNIQYF.

The chain has TRBV7-2 and TRBJ2-7, with a tentative D call TRBD1 (6 bases). The CDR3 has 14 residues. V was pared by 3 bases and J by 2 bases, with 11 bases between. Germline V gene data show CDR1 as SGHTA and CDR2 as FQGNSA. CDR3 DNA sequence: TGTGCCAGCAGCTTCCGGGACACCACCTACGAGCAGTACTTC. It encodes CASSFRDTTYEQYF.

This chain links TRBV5-1 with TRBJ2-3, with D tentatively TRBD1 or TRBD2 (9 bases each). Germline CDR1 SGHRS, CDR2 YFSETQ. Trimming stripped 4 bases from V and 2 bases from J, with 17 bases between. This CDR3 spans 16 amino acids. CDR3 coding DNA: TGCGCCAGCAGCGCGGGGGGGACAGGGCCCACAGATACGCAGTATTTT. Translated, it gives CASSAGGTGPTDTQYF.

This clone was seen ten or more times. The gene calls are TRBV27 and TRBJ2-2; D is ambiguous. Trimming shortened V by 2 bases and J by 7 bases, and 11 bases separated the two germline ends. The V gene's germline CDR1 is MNHEY and CDR2 SMNVEV (reference sequence). This CDR3 contains 14 residues. The CDR3 coding sequence is TGTGCCAGCAGTTTAAGCCCCTCCTACGGGGAGCTGTTTTTT. This sequence encodes CASSLSPSYGELFF.

V usage is TRBV6-1 and J usage is TRBJ2-1; 9 bases fit TRBD1. Germline CDR1 reads MNHNS; CDR2 reads SASEGT. This CDR3 is 16 amino acids long. With V trimmed by 3 bases and J by 8 bases, 11 bases remained unmatched. CDR3 residues: CASSDPWGTGNYEQFF. The CDR3, as DNA: TGTGCCAGCAGTGACCCCTGGGGGACAGGGAACTATGAGCAGTTCTTC.

The V call is TRBV9, the J call TRBJ2-1; a possible D gene is TRBD1 (6 bases). This CDR3 has 14 residues. Trimming took 3 bases from V and 2 from J, leaving 9 bases between them. Germline V gives CDR1 SGDLS, CDR2 YYNGEE. In DNA form, the CDR3 reads TGTGCCAGCAGCGCCGAGGGGGCCTACAATGAGCAGTTCTTC. Protein: CASSAEGAYNEQFF.

The chain is built from TRBV19 and TRBJ2-2; D possibly corresponds to TRBD1 (6 bases). The germline V gene encodes CDR1 LNHDA and CDR2 SQIVND (reference sequence). The V end lost 6 bases, the J end lost 5 bases, and 19 bases lay between the germline ends. The CDR3 loop spans 16 amino acids. The CDR3 loop is CASSSLQGGLTGELFF. Here the CDR3 DNA reads TGTGCCAGTAGCAGCCTACAGGGTGGATTGACCGGGGAGCTGTTTTTT.

The chain links TRBV4-3 to TRBJ2-1; TRBD1 is a possible D gene (6 bases). The CDR3 runs 17 residues. Trimming cost V 2 bases and J 4 bases, with 18 bases left between them. CDR1 is LGHNA and CDR2 is YSLEER in the germline V gene. In nucleotides, the CDR3 is TGCGCCAGCAGCCAAAACCTAGGGGGAGACGATTACAATGAGCAGTTCTTC. Translating gives CASSQNLGGDDYNEQFF.

The genes are TRBV27 and TRBJ2-7; D could derive from TRBD1 or TRBD2 (5 bases each). Germline CDR1 and CDR2: MNHEY and SMNVEV (reference sequence). The CDR3 length is 16 residues. V gave up 3 bases and J gave up 2 bases, with 17 bases separating them. The CDR3 protein is CASSFQGVARPYEQYF. Written as DNA, the CDR3 is TGTGCCAGCAGTTTTCAGGGAGTGGCCCGTCCCTACGAGCAGTACTTC.

This clone occurred once. The chain uses TRBV10-3 and TRBJ2-7; D may be TRBD1 or TRBD2 (6 bases each). Germline assignment: CDR1 ENHRY and CDR2 SYGVKD. Trimming cost V 2 bases and J 0 bases, with 14 bases left between them. This CDR3 has 16 residues. CDR3 nucleotides: TGTGCCATCAGTGAGAGGGGGGAGTCCCTCTCCTACGAGCAGTACTTC. Amino acid sequence: CAISERGESLSYEQYF.